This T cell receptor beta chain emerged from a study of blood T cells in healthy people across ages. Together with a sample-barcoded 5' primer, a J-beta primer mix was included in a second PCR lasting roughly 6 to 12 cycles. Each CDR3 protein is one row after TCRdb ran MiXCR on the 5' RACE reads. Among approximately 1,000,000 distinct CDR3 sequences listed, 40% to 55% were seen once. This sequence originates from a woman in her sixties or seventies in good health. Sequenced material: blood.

The CDR3 protein is CASSPLGGSGSDTQYF. The CDR3 DNA sequence: TGTGCCAGCAGCCCCCTCGGCGGGAGTGGCTCAGATACGCAGTATTTT. The chain employs TRBV7-3 and TRBJ2-3; 7 bases agree with TRBD2. Losses at the gene ends were 5 bases for V and 4 bases for J; bases not matched to a gene: 12. Germline CDR1 SGHTA, CDR2 FQGTGA. The CDR3 totals 16 residues.